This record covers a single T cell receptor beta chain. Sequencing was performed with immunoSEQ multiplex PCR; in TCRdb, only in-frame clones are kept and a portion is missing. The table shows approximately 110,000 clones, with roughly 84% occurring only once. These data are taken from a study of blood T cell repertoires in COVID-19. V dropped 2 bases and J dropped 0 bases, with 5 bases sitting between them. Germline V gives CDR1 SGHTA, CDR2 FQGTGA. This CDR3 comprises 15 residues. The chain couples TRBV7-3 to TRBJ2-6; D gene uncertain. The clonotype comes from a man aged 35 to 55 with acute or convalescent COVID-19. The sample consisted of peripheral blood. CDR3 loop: CASSLWSSGANVLTF. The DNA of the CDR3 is TGTGCCAGCAGCTTATGGAGCTCTGGGGCCAACGTCCTGACTTTC.